These 30 T cell receptor beta chains came from one sample sequenced in a study of cytomegalovirus exposure and HLA in healthy donors. Use of 60 Vbeta and 13 Jbeta primers characterized the PCR. Some clones are missing from TCRdb's copy, which holds only in-frame ones; the method was immunoSEQ multiplex PCR. The sample yields roughly 120,000 clones, roughly 77% seen once. The sequenced sample was PBMCs. The receptors derive from a man between 35 and 55 years old in good health and CMV-seronegative.

The chain combines TRBV18 with TRBJ1-1, with a tentative D call TRBD1 (5 bases). Trimming cost V 1 base and J 2 bases, with 8 bases left between them. This CDR3 region has 14 residues. Germline V gene sequence: CDR1 KGHSH, CDR2 LQKENI. The CDR3 DNA reads TGTGCCAGCTCACCACGGGGCGGCAACACTGAAGCTTTCTTT. This encodes CASSPRGGNTEAFF.

V gene TRBV9 combines with J gene TRBJ1-2; D unresolved. V gave up 0 bases and J gave up 8 bases, with 5 bases separating them. The CDR3 sequence is 11 residues long. In germline, CDR1 is SGDLS, CDR2 YYNGEE. The DNA for the CDR3 is TGTGCCAGCAGCGTAGGTTTAGGCTACACCTTC. Its protein product is CASSVGLGYTF.

J is TRBJ2-1 and V is TRBV6-5; 8 nucleotides align to TRBD1. The V gene end was trimmed by 2 bases and the J gene end by 8 bases; junction bases not matched to a gene: 8. Germline CDR1 is MNHEY and CDR2 is SVGAGI. The CDR3 is 15 amino acids. CDR3 protein: CASSYGQGANYEQFF. In nucleotides, the CDR3 is TGTGCCAGCAGTTACGGGCAGGGGGCCAACTATGAGCAGTTCTTC.

The chain uses TRBV7-6 and TRBJ2-3; weak D call: TRBD2 (7 bases). Trimming took 0 bases from V and 2 from J, leaving 9 bases between them. Germline CDR1 is SGHVS and CDR2 is FNYEAQ. The CDR3 totals 15 residues. The CDR3 nucleotides are TGTGCCAGCAGCTTAGCGGCGGGGGCCACAGATACGCAGTATTTT. Translating it yields CASSLAAGATDTQYF.

The chain employs TRBV2 and TRBJ1-1; possibly TRBD1 for D (6 bases). The CDR3 loop spans 12 amino acids. Looked up from germline, CDR1 is SNHLY and CDR2 is FYNNEI. V lost 6 bases and J lost 3, with 8 bases in between. CDR3 DNA: TGTGCCAGCAGGGGGGCCTACACTGAAGCTTTCTTT. Encoded protein: CASRGAYTEAFF.

The chain couples TRBV5-1 to TRBJ2-2; tentatively, D is TRBD2 (5 bases). With 5 bases removed from V and 4 bases from J, the gap between germline ends came to 15 bases. This CDR3 region has 15 residues. Germline CDR1 SGHRS, CDR2 YFSETQ. CDR3 nucleotides: TGCGCCAGCAGGTCGGGATTAGCCTTCACCGGGGAGCTGTTTTTT. It encodes CASRSGLAFTGELFF.

The chain uses TRBV30 and TRBJ2-7; tentatively, D is TRBD2 (6 bases). This CDR3 spans 14 amino acids. The V and J ends lost 0 bases and 3 bases respectively, with 12 bases between them. Germline CDR1 is GTSNPN and CDR2 is SVGIG (reference sequence). DNA for the CDR3: TGTGCCTGGAGTGTGGTCATCGGGGGCTACGAGCAGTACTTC. It encodes CAWSVVIGGYEQYF.

The chain is built from TRBV27 and TRBJ2-1; 9 bases match TRBD1. Trimming took 3 bases from V and 8 from J; bases not matched to a gene: 8. Germline V gene data show CDR1 as MNHEY and CDR2 as SMNVEV (reference sequence). This CDR3 has 15 amino acids. The DNA for the CDR3 is TGTGCCAGCAGTTTGGACAGGGGTGCACACGATGAGCAGTTCTTC. Amino acids: CASSLDRGAHDEQFF.

The chain couples TRBV6-5 to TRBJ2-1, with 7 nucleotides matching TRBD1. V lost 4 bases, J lost 9 bases, and 12 bases stayed unmatched. Germline-derived CDR1 and CDR2 are MNHEY and SVGAGI. This CDR3 has 15 amino acids. The CDR3 sequence: CASSSQGSGLGEQFF. The DNA for the CDR3 is TGTGCCAGCAGTTCACAGGGGAGCGGACTCGGTGAGCAGTTCTTC.

In this sample, this clone turned up a few times. The chain combines TRBV29-1 with TRBJ1-5, with D possibly TRBD1 on 5 matching bases. V lost 4 bases and J 8 bases, leaving 15 bases between the germline ends. The CDR3 is 13 residues long. Germline CDR1 SQVTM, CDR2 ANQGSEA. The CDR3 reads CSVVDVTGEPQHF. Here the CDR3 DNA reads TGCAGCGTTGTTGACGTAACGGGGGAGCCCCAGCATTTT.

The gene calls are TRBV9 and TRBJ2-7, with 8 positions matching TRBD1. J lost 3 bases, V lost 0 bases, and 5 bases had no gene match. Germline CDR1 is SGDLS and CDR2 is YYNGEE. The CDR3 loop spans 15 amino acids. The CDR3 loop is CASSVVQGVVYEQYF. In DNA form, the CDR3 reads TGTGCCAGCAGCGTAGTACAGGGGGTTGTCTACGAGCAGTACTTC.

This chain joins TRBV5-6 and TRBJ1-5; D not certain. The V end lost 4 bases, the J end lost 8 bases, and 13 bases lay between the germline ends. The CDR3 spans 13 residues. Per the germline V gene, CDR1 is SGHDT and CDR2 is YYEEEE. The CDR3 reads CASSPRAGEPQHF. DNA for the CDR3: TGTGCCAGCAGCCCCCGAGCCGGGGAGCCCCAGCATTTT.

CDR3 nucleotides: TGTGCCAGCAGTGAAGGCCCGAATCCAGCTAACTATGGCTACACCTTC. Residues: CASSEGPNPANYGYTF. The chain joins TRBV2 to TRBJ1-2; D is undetermined. The germline V gene encodes CDR1 SNHLY and CDR2 FYNNEI. Trimming pared 1 base from V and 0 bases from J, leaving 12 bases between. The CDR3 runs 16 residues.

The chain links TRBV6-1 to TRBJ2-7; 14 nucleotides agree with TRBD2. After removal of 7 bases from V and 4 bases from J, the junction contained 6 bases not matched to a gene. CDR1 and CDR2 from the germline V gene are MNHNS and SASEGT. The CDR3 is made up of 15 amino acids. CDR3 protein: CASKGGTSGGYEQYF. In nucleotides, the CDR3 is TGTGCCAGCAAAGGCGGGACTAGCGGGGGATACGAGCAGTACTTC.

In its sample, this clone was seen a few times. The chain has TRBV7-3 and TRBJ2-2; TRBD1 aligns across 9 bases. The CDR3 runs 15 residues. V dropped 2 bases and J dropped 6; count of bases not matched to a gene: 4. Germline CDR1 reads SGHTA; CDR2 reads FQGTGA. The CDR3 bases are TGTGCCAGCAGCTTAGCGGGACAGGGATCCGGGGAGCTGTTTTTT. This sequence encodes CASSLAGQGSGELFF.

This clone was counted between two and nine times. This sequence joins TRBV7-3 and TRBJ1-1; the D is unclear. Germline CDR1 reads SGHTA; CDR2 reads FQGTGA. The length of the CDR3 is 14 residues. V was trimmed by 7 bases and J by 2 bases, leaving 14 bases between them. CDR3 in amino acids: CASKLIGGNTEAFF. For the CDR3, the DNA is TGTGCCAGCAAGCTTATTGGCGGAAACACTGAAGCTTTCTTT.

This chain joins TRBV27 and TRBJ1-1; 9 nucleotides align to TRBD1. The germline V gene has CDR1 MNHEY and CDR2 SMNVEV (reference sequence). The CDR3 covers 16 residues. The junction had 7 bases not matched to a gene; V was cut back by 3 bases and J by 2 bases. Here the CDR3 reads CASSLSRDRANTEAFF. CDR3 DNA: TGTGCCAGCAGTTTGTCGAGGGACAGGGCCAACACTGAAGCTTTCTTT.

This clone was seen more than once but under ten times. The rearrangement joins TRBV19 to TRBJ1-1; 12 positions agree with TRBD1. Per the germline V gene, CDR1 is LNHDA and CDR2 is SQIVND (reference sequence). There are 17 residues in the CDR3. After removal of 4 bases from V and 1 base from J, the junction contained 7 bases not matched to a gene. CDR3 in DNA: TGTGCCAGTAGTACGGGGACAGGGGGCGCTTGGAACACTGAAGCTTTCTTT. It specifies CASSTGTGGAWNTEAFF.

The chain carries TRBV14 and TRBJ1-3; TRBD1 matches 9 bases. Trimming cost V 5 bases and J 0 bases; bases outside gene matches: 2. The CDR3 sequence is 15 residues long. Per the germline V gene, CDR1 is SGHDN and CDR2 is FVKESK. CDR3 amino acids: CASSGTGFSGNTIYF. In DNA, the CDR3 is TGTGCCAGCAGCGGGACAGGGTTCTCTGGAAACACCATATATTTT. The whole variable domain, filled in from reference TRBV14 and TRBJ1-3, reads EAGVTQFPSHSVIEKGQTVTLRCDPISGHDNLYWYRRVMGKEIKFLLHFVKESKQDESGMPNNRFLAERTGGTYSTLKVQPAELEDSGVYFCASSGTGFSGNTIYFGEGSWLTVV.

The chain recombines TRBV28 with TRBJ2-6, with D unclear. CDR1 is MDHEN, CDR2 SYDVKM, per germline. With 2 bases removed from V and 3 bases from J, the gap between germline ends came to 11 bases. The CDR3 is 16 residues long. In DNA, the CDR3 is TGTGCCAGCAGTTTACCATACTCTCTTGGGGCCAACGTCCTGACTTTC. Translated: CASSLPYSLGANVLTF.

This chain links TRBV15 with TRBJ2-5, with a tentative D call TRBD2 (7 bases). The germline V gene encodes CDR1 LNHNV and CDR2 YYDKDF (reference sequence). The CDR3 loop spans 15 amino acids. The V end lost 1 base, the J end lost 5 bases, and 14 bases lay between the germline ends. The CDR3 loop is CATSRVRGAFETQYF. CDR3 bases: TGTGCCACCAGCAGAGTTCGGGGGGCATTCGAGACCCAGTACTTC. Together with reference TRBV15 and TRBJ2-5, the CDR3 gives the full variable domain: DAMVIQNPRYQVTQFGKPVTLSCSQTLNHNVMYWYQQKSSQAPKLLFHYYDKDFNNEADTPDNFQSRRPNTSFCFLDIRSPGLGDTAMYLCATSRVRGAFETQYFGPGTRLLVL.

The CDR3 loop is CASSQEGGDQPQHF. The CDR3 nucleotides read TGTGCCAGCAGCCAGGAAGGAGGGGATCAGCCCCAGCATTTT. This chain joins TRBV6-6 and TRBJ1-5; maybe TRBD1 (5 bases). Germline V CDR1 and CDR2: MNHNY, SVGAGI (reference sequence). The CDR3 is 14 residues long. Trimming left V 6 bases short and J 5 bases short, with 14 bases between.

This sequence joins TRBV5-4 and TRBJ1-3; 7 bases are shared with TRBD1. CDR1 and CDR2 (germline): SGHNT, YYREEE (reference sequence). Germline trimming cut 4 bases from V and 8 bases from J; bases unmatched to any gene: 9. The CDR3 is 14 residues long. CDR3 DNA sequence: TGTGCCAGCAGCCAAGGGACAGAAGGGGACACCATATATTTT. This sequence encodes CASSQGTEGDTIYF.

The chain carries TRBV7-9 and TRBJ1-2, with D possibly TRBD1 on 5 matching bases. This CDR3 spans 15 amino acids. Germline CDR1 and CDR2: SEHNR and FQNEAQ (reference sequence). V lost 0 bases to trimming and J lost 6 bases, with 14 bases between them. The CDR3 nucleotides are TGTGCCAGCAGCTTAGCGGATCGTTGGGGGGATGGCTACACCTTC. This encodes CASSLADRWGDGYTF.

The V call is TRBV6-4, the J call TRBJ2-2; 11 nucleotides agree with TRBD2. Losses at the gene ends were 0 bases for V and 4 bases for J; bases not matched to a gene: 1. The CDR3 covers 16 residues. The germline V gene encodes CDR1 MRHNA and CDR2 SNTAGT. CDR3 nucleotides: TGTGCCAGCAGTGACTCTAGCGGGGGGGCCACCGGGGAGCTGTTTTTT. Translating gives CASSDSSGGATGELFF.

The chain combines TRBV4-3 with TRBJ2-1; possible D gene TRBD2, 5 bases. Germline V gene lookup returns CDR1 LGHNA and CDR2 YSLEER. CDR3 size: 14 residues. Trimming left V 3 bases short and J 9 bases short, with 15 bases between. CDR3 loop: CASSQGTGITEQFF. The CDR3 coding sequence is TGCGCCAGCAGCCAGGGAACCGGGATTACTGAGCAGTTCTTC.

CDR3 coding DNA: TGTGCCAGTAGTATCCAGACACAAGAGACCCAGTACTTC. It specifies CASSIQTQETQYF. The rearrangement joins TRBV19 to TRBJ2-5; D gene ambiguous. Germline V gene data show CDR1 as LNHDA and CDR2 as SQIVND (reference sequence). The length of the CDR3 is 13 residues. Trimming removed 3 bases from V and 2 bases from J, with 7 bases in between. Looking up the rest from reference TRBV19 and TRBJ2-5 gives the full variable domain: DGGITQSPKYLFRKEGQNVTLSCEQNLNHDAMYWYRQDPGQGLRLIYYSQIVNDFQKGDIAEGYSVSREKKESFPLTVTSAQKNPTAFYLCASSIQTQETQYFGPGTRLLVL.

This CDR3 is CASSPEGGGNEKLFF. CDR3 DNA: TGTGCCAGCAGCCCCGAAGGGGGGGGCAATGAAAAACTGTTTTTT. The chain links TRBV7-2 to TRBJ1-4, with a weak D call TRBD1 (6 bases). Trimming pared 5 bases from V and 5 bases from J, leaving 15 bases between. This CDR3 region has 15 residues. CDR1 is SGHTA, CDR2 FQGNSA, per germline. The full variable domain, rest sourced from reference TRBV7-2 and TRBJ1-4, is GAGVSQSPSNKVTEKGKDVELRCDPISGHTALYWYRQSLGQGLEFLIYFQGNSAPDKSGLPSDRFSAERTGGSVSTLTIQRTQQEDSAVYLCASSPEGGGNEKLFFGSGTQLSVL.

In regard to this clone: Germline is not matched at one junction end, which may reflect a read error. The V and J genes are TRBV11-3 and TRBJ2-6; 7 bases are a match to TRBD1. The germline gives CDR1 SGHNT, CDR2 YENEEA. The CDR3 consists of 15 residues. The CDR3 DNA sequence: TGTGCCAGCAGCGTGGGACAGCCTGGGGCCAACGGCCTGACTTTC. It specifies CASSVGQPGANGLTF.

The table lists this clone with a few counts. The rearrangement uses TRBV7-9 and TRBJ1-6; possible D gene TRBD1, 6 bases. V lost 3 bases and J 8 bases, leaving 11 bases between the germline ends. CDR1 is SEHNR and CDR2 is FQNEAQ in the germline V gene (reference sequence). This CDR3 contains 14 residues. The CDR3 DNA sequence: TGTGCCAGCAGCTTGGTACAGGGAGATTCACCCCTCCACTTT. Translated, it gives CASSLVQGDSPLHF.